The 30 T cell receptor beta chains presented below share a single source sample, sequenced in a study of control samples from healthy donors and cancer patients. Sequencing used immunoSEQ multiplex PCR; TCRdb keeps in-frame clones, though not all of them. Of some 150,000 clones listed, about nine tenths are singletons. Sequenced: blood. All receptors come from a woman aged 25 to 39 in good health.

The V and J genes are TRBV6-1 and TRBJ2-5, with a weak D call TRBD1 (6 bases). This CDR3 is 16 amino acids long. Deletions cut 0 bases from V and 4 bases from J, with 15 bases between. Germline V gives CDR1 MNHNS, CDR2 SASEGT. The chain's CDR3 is CASSEARQGKRETQYF. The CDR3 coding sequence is TGTGCCAGCAGTGAAGCTAGGCAGGGGAAACGAGAGACCCAGTACTTC.

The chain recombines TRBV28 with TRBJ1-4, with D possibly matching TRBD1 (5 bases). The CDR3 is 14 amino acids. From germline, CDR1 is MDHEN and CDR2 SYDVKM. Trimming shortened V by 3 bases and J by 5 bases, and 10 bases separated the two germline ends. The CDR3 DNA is TGTGCCAGCAGTTTCTTGGGGGGAAATGAAAAACTGTTTTTT. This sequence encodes CASSFLGGNEKLFF.

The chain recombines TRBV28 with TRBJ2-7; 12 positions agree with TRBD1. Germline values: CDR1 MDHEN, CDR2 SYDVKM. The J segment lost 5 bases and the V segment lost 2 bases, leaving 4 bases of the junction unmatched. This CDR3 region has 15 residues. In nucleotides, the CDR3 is TGTGCCAGCAGTTTAGGAGGGACAGGGGGCGACGAGCAGTACTTC. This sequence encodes CASSLGGTGGDEQYF.

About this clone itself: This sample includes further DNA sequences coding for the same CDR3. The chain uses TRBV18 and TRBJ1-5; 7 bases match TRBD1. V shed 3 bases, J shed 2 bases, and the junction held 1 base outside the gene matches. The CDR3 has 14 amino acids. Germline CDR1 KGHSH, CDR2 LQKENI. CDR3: CASSPGQGNQPQHF. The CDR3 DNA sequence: TGTGCCAGCTCACCCGGACAGGGCAATCAGCCCCAGCATTTT.

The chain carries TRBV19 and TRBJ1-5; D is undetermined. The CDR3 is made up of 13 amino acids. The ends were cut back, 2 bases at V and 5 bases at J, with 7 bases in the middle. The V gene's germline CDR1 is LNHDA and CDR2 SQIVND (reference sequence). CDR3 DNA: TGTGCCAGTAGTATACAGGTTTATCAGCCCCAGCATTTT. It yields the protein CASSIQVYQPQHF.

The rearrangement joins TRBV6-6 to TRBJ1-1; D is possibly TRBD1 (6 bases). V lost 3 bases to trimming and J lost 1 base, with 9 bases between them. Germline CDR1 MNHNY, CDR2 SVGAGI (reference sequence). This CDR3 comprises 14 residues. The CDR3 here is CASSYDRRNTEAFF. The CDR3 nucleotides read TGTGCCAGCAGTTATGACAGGAGGAACACTGAAGCTTTCTTT.

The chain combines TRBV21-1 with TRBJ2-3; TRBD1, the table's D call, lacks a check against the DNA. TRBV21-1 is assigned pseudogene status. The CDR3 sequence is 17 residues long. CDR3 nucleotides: TGTGCCAGCAGCAAGGAGGGAGACAGGGGTTACACAGATACGCAGTATTTT. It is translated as CASSKEGDRGYTDTQYF.

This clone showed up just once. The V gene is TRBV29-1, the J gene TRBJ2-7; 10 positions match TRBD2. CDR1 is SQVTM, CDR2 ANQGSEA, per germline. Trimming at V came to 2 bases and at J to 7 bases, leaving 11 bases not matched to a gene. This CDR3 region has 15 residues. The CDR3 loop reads CSVEIPPSGSGEQYF. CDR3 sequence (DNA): TGCAGCGTTGAAATCCCGCCTAGCGGGAGTGGGGAGCAGTACTTC.

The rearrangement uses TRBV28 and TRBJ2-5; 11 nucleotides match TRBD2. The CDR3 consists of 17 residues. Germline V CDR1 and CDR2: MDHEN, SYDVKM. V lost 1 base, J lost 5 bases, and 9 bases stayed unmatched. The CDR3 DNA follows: TGTGCCAGCAGTTTATACGAACTAGCGGGAGTGCGTGAGACCCAGTACTTC. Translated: CASSLYELAGVRETQYF.

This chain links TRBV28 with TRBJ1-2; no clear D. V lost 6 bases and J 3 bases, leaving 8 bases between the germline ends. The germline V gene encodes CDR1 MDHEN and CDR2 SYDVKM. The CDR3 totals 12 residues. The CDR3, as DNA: TGTGCCAGCAGAAGACAAGACTATGGCTACACCTTC. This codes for CASRRQDYGYTF.

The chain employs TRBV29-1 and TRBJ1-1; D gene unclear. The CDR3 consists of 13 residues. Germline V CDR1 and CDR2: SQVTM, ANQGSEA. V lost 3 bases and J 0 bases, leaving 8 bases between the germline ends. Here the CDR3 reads CSVERTVNTEAFF. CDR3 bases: TGCAGCGTTGAGAGGACGGTGAACACTGAAGCTTTCTTT.

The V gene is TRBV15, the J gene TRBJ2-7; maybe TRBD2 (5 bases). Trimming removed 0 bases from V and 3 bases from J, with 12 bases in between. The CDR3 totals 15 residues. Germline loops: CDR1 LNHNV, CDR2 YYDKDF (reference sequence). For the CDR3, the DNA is TGTGCCACCAGCAGAGATTTGGAACTAGGCTACGAGCAGTACTTC. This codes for CATSRDLELGYEQYF.

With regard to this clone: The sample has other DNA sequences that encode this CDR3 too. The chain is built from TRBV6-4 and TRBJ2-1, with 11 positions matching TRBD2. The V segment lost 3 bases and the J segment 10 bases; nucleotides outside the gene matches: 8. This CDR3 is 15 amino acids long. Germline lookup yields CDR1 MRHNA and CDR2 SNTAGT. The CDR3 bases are TGTGCCAGCAGTGAAGCTACTAGCGGGGGTCGGGAGCAGTTCTTC. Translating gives CASSEATSGGREQFF.

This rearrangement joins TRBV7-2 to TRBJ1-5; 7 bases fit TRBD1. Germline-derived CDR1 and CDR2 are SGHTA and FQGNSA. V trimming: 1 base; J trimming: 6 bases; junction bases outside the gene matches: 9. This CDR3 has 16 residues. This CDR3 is CASSLDPRGRIQPQHF. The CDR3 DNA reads TGTGCCAGCAGCTTAGATCCCAGGGGGAGGATTCAGCCCCAGCATTTT.

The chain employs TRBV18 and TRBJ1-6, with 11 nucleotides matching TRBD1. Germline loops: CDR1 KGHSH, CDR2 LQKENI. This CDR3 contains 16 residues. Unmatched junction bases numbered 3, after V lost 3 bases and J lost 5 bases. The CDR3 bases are TGTGCCAGCTCACCCCAGGGACAGGGGGATAATTCACCCCTCCACTTT. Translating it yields CASSPQGQGDNSPLHF.

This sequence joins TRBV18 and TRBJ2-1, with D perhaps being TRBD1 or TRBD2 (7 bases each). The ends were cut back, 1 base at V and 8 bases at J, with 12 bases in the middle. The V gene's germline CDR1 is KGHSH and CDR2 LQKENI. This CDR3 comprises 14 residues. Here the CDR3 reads CASSPRSGGDEQFF. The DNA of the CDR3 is TGTGCCAGCTCACCACGGTCAGGGGGGGATGAGCAGTTCTTC. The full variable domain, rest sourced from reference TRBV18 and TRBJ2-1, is NAGVMQNPRHLVRRRGQEARLRCSPMKGHSHVYWYRQLPEEGLKFMVYLQKENIIDESGMPKERFSAEFPKEGPSILRIQQVVRGDSAAYFCASSPRSGGDEQFFGPGTRLTVL.

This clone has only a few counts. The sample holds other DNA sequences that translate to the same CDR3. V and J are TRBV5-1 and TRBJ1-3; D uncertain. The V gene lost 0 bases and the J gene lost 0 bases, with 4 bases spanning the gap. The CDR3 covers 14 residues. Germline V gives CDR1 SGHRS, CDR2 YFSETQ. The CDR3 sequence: CASSLGASGNTIYF. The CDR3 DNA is TGCGCCAGCAGCTTGGGGGCCTCTGGAAACACCATATATTTT.

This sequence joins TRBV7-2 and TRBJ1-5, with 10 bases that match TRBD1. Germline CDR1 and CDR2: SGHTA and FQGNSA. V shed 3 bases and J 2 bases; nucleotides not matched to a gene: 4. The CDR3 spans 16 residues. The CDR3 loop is CASSFDRGLGNQPQHF. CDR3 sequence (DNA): TGTGCCAGCAGCTTCGACAGGGGGCTCGGCAATCAGCCCCAGCATTTT.

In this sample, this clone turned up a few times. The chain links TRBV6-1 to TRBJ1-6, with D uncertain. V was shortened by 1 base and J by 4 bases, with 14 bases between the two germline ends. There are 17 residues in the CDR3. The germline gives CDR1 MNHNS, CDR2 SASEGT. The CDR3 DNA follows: TGTGCCAGCAGTGAAGGGGTAGCTTCGAAATATAATTCACCCCTCCACTTT. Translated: CASSEGVASKYNSPLHF.

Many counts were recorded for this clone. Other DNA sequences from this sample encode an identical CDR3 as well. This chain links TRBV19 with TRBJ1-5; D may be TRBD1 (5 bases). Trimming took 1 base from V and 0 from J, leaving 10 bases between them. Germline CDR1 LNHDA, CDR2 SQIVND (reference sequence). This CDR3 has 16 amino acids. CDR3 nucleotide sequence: TGTGCCAGTAGTATAGTACGGGGCTATAGCAATCAGCCCCAGCATTTT. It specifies CASSIVRGYSNQPQHF.

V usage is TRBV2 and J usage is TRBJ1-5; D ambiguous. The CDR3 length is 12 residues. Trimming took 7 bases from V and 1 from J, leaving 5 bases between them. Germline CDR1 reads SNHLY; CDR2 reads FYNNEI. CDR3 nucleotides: TGTGCCAGCACCACGAGCAATCAGCCCCAGCATTTT. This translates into CASTTSNQPQHF.

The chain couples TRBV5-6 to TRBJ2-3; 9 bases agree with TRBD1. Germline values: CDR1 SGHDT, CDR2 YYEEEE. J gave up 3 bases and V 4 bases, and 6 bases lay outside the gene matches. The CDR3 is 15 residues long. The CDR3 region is CASSAQGAATDTQYF. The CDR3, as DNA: TGTGCCAGCAGCGCACAGGGGGCGGCGACAGATACGCAGTATTTT.

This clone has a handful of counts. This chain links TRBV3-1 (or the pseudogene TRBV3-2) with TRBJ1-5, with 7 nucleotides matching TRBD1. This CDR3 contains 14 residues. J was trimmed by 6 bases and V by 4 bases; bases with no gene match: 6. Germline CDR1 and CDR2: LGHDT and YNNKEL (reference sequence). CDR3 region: CASSRQGLGQPQHF. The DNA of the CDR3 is TGTGCCAGCAGCCGACAGGGTCTGGGTCAGCCCCAGCATTTT.

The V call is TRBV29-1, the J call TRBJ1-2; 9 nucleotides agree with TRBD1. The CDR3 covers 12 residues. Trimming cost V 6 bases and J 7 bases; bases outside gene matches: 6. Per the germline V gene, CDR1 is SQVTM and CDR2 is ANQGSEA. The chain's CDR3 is CSVEQGAVGYTF. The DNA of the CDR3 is TGCAGCGTGGAACAGGGGGCGGTTGGCTACACCTTC.

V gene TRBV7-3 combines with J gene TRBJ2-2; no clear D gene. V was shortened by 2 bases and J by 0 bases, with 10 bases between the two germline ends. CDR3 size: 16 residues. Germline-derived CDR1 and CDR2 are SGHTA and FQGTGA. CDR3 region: CASSLFRATNTGELFF. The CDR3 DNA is TGTGCCAGCAGCTTATTCCGGGCCACGAACACCGGGGAGCTGTTTTTT. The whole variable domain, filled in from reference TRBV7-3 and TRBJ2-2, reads GAGVSQTPSNKVTEKGKYVELRCDPISGHTALYWYRQSLGQGPEFLIYFQGTGAADDSGLPNDRFFAVRPEGSVSTLKIQRTERGDSAVYLCASSLFRATNTGELFFGEGSRLTVL.

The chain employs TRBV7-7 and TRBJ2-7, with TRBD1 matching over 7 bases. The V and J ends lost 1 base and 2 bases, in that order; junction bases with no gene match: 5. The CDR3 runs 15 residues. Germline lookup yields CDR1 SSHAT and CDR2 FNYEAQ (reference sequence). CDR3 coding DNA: TGTGCCAGCAGCTTAGGGCCGACAGGGCCCTACGAGCAGTACTTC. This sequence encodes CASSLGPTGPYEQYF. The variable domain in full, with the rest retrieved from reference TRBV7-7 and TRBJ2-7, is GAGVSQSPRYKVTKRGQDVTLRCDPISSHATLYWYQQALGQGPEFLTYFNYEAQPDKSGLPSDRFSAERPEGSISTLTIQRTEQRDSAMYRCASSLGPTGPYEQYFGPGTRLTVT.

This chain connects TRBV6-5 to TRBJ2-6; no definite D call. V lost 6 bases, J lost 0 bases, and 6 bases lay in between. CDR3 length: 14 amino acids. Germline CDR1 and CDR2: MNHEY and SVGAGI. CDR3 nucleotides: TGTGCCAGCAGGACATCCTCTGGGGCCAACGTCCTGACTTTC. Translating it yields CASRTSSGANVLTF.

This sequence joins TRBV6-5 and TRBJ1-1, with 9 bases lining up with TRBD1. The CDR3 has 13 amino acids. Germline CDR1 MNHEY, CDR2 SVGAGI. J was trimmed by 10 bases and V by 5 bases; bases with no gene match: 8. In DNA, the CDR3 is TGTGCCAGCAGTCCCCGGGACAGGGTTGGAGCTTTCTTT. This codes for CASSPRDRVGAFF.

The CDR3 DNA reads TGTGCCAGCAGCCCGCAACAGGGGGCAGGTGGTGAAAAACTGTTTTTT. This gives the protein CASSPQQGAGGEKLFF. V is TRBV7-9 and J is TRBJ1-4; 9 bases line up with TRBD1. CDR1 and CDR2 from the germline V gene are SEHNR and FQNEAQ (reference sequence). This CDR3 is 16 amino acids long. V shed 5 bases, J shed 7 bases, and the junction held 11 bases outside the gene matches.

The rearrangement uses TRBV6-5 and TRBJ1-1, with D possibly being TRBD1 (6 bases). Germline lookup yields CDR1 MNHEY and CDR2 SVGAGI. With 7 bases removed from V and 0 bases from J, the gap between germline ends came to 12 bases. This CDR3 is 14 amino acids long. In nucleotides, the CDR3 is TGTGCCAGCACCTCGCAGGGGTTGAACACTGAAGCTTTCTTT. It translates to CASTSQGLNTEAFF.